The 2 T cell receptor beta chains below were found in one sample sequenced in a study of cytomegalovirus exposure and HLA in healthy donors. Both 60 Vbeta primers and 13 Jbeta primers went into the PCR. The protocol was immunoSEQ multiplex PCR, while the TCRdb copy is restricted to in-frame clones and leaves out a portion. This sample yields roughly 100,000 clones, of which roughly 15% are seen a single time; 0.8% to 0.95% belongs to the top ten. Sequenced: PBMCs. These receptors were collected from a female donor in good health and CMV-seronegative.

The rearrangement links TRBV7-2 to TRBJ2-3, with TRBD2 identical over 11 bases. This CDR3 has 18 amino acids. Trimming at V came to 5 bases and at J to 2 bases, leaving 12 bases not matched to a gene. Germline loops: CDR1 SGHTA, CDR2 FQGNSA. The CDR3 bases are TGTGCCAGCAGCCACTTCGCCCTAGCGGGGGGAACCACAGATACGCAGTATTTT. Translating gives CASSHFALAGGTTDTQYF.

CDR3 region: CASNLVPPYEQYF. CDR3 nucleotides: TGTGCCAGCAACCTAGTCCCACCCTACGAGCAGTACTTC. The chain employs TRBV2 and TRBJ2-7; D ambiguous. The germline V gene has CDR1 SNHLY and CDR2 FYNNEI. Trimming left V 7 bases short and J 2 bases short, with 12 bases between. This CDR3 comprises 13 residues.